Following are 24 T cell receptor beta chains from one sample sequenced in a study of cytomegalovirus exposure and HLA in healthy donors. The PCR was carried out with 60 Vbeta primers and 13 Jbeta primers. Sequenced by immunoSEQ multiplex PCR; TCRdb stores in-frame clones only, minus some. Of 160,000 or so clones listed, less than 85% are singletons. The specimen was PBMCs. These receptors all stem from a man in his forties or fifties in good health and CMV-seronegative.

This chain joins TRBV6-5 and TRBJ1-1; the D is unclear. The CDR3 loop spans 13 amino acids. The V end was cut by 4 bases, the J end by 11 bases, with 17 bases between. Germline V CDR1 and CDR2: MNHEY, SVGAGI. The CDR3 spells CASSSPPTAGAFF. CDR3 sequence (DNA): TGTGCCAGCAGTTCCCCTCCTACGGCGGGCGCTTTCTTT.

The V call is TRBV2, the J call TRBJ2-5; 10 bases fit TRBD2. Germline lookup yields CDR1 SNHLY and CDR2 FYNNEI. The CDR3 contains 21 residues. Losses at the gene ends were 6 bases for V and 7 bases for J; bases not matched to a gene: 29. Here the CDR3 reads CASRFHSSPGTSADRGRTQYF. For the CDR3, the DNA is TGTGCCAGCAGGTTTCATAGCAGTCCCGGGACTAGCGCGGATCGCGGTCGGACCCAGTACTTC.

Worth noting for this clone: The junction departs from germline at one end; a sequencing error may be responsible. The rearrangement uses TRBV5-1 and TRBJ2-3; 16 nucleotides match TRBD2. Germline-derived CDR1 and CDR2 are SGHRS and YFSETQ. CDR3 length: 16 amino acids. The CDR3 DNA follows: TGCGCCAGCAGCGGGACTAGCGGGGGGGCCACAGATATGCAGTATTTT. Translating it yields CASSGTSGGATDMQYF.

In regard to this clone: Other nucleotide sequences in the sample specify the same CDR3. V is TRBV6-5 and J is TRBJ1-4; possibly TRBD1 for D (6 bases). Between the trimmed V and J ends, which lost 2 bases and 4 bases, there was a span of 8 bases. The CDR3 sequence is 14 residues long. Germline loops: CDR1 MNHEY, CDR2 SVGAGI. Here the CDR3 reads CASSYGQFNEKLFF. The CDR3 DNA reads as TGTGCCAGCAGTTACGGACAGTTTAATGAAAAACTGTTTTTT.

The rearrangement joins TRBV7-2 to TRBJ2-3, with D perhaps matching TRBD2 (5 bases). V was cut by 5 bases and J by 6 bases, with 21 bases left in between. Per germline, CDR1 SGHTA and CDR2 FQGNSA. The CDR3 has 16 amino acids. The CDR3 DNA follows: TGTGCCAGCAGCCTACTACTAGTTTGGCGAAGGGATACGCAGTATTTT. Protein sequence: CASSLLLVWRRDTQYF.

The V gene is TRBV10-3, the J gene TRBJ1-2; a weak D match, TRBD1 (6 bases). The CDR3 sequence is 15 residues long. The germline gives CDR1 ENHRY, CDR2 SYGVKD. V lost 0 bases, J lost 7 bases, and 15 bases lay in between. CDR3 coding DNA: TGTGCCATCAGTGAGTCAAGTGGGGGCGGGAGTGGCTACACCTTC. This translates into CAISESSGGGSGYTF.

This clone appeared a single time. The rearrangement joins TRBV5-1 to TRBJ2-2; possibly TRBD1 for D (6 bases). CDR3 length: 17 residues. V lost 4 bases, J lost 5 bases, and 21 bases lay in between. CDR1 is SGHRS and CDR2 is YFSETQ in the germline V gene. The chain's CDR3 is CASSPPYSRGWTGELFF. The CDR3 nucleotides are TGCGCCAGCAGCCCCCCGTACTCCAGGGGATGGACCGGGGAGCTGTTTTTT.

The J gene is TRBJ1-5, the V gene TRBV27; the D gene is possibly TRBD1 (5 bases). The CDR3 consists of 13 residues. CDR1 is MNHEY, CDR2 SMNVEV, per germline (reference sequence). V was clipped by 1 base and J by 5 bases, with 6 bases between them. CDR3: CASSLWGDQPQHF. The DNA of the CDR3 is TGTGCCAGCAGTTTATGGGGGGATCAGCCCCAGCATTTT.

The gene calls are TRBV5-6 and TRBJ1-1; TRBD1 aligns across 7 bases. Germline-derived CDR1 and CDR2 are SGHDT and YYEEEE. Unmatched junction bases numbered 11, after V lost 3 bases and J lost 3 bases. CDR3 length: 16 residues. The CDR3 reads CASSWGRGGKDTEAFF. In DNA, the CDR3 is TGTGCCAGCAGCTGGGGGAGAGGGGGCAAAGACACTGAAGCTTTCTTT.

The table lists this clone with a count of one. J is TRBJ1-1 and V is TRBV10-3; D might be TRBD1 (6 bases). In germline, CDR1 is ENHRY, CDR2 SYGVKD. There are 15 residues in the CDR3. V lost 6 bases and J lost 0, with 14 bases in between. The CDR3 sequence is CAIRAAGGMNTEAFF. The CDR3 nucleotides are TGTGCCATCAGGGCGGCGGGGGGCATGAACACTGAAGCTTTCTTT.

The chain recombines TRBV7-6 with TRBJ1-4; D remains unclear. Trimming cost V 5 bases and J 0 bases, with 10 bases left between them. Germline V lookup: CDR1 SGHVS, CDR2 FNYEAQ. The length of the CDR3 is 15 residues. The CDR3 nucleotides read TGTGCCAGCAGCCTCGAGTATGCAACTAATGAAAAACTGTTTTTT. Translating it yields CASSLEYATNEKLFF.

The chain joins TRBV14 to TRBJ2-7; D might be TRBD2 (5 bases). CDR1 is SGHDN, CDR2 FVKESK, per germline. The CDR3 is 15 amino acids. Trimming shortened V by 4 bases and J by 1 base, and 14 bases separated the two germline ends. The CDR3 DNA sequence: TGTGCCAGCAGCCGAGGGCCTGAAGATTCCTACGAGCAGTACTTC. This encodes CASSRGPEDSYEQYF.

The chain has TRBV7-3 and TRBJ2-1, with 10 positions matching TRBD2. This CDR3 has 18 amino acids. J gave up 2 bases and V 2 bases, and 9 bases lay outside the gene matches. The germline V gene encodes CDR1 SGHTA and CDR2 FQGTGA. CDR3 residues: CASSLRALGLAAYNEQFF. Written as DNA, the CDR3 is TGTGCCAGCAGCTTACGCGCATTAGGACTAGCGGCCTACAATGAGCAGTTCTTC.

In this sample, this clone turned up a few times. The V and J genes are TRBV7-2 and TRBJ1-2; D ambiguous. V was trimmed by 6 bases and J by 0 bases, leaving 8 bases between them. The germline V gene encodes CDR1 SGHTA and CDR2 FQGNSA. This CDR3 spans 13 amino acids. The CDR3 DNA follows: TGTGCCAGCAGTCCAGATGCTAACTATGGCTACACCTTC. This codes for CASSPDANYGYTF. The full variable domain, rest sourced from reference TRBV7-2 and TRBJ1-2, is GAGVSQSPSNKVTEKGKDVELRCDPISGHTALYWYRQSLGQGLEFLIYFQGNSAPDKSGLPSDRFSAERTGGSVSTLTIQRTQQEDSAVYLCASSPDANYGYTFGSGTRLTVV.

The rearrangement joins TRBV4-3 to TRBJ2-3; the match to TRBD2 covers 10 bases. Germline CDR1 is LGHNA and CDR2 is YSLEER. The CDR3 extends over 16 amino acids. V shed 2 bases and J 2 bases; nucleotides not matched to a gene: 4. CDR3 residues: CASSQFLAGDTDTQYF. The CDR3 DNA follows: TGCGCCAGCAGCCAATTTCTAGCGGGGGACACAGATACGCAGTATTTT.

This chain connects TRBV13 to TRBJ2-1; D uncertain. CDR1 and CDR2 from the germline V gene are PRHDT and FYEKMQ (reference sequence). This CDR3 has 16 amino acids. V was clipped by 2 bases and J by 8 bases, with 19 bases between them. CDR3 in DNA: TGTGCCAGCAGCTTACCCCGCGTAGTACTTTCTCATGAGCAGTTCTTC. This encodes CASSLPRVVLSHEQFF.

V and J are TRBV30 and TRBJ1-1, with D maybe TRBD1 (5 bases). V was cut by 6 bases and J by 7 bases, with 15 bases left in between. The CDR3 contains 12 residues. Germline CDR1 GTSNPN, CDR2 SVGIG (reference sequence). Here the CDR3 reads CACQQQGLEAFF. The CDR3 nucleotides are TGTGCCTGTCAACAGCAGGGACTTGAAGCTTTCTTT.

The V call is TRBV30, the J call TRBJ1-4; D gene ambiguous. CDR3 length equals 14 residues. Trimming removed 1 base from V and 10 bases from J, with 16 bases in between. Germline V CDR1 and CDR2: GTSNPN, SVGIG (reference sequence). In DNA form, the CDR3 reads TGTGCCTGGAGTGACGGGGTATGGGGTGCAAAACTGTTTTTT. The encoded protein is CAWSDGVWGAKLFF.

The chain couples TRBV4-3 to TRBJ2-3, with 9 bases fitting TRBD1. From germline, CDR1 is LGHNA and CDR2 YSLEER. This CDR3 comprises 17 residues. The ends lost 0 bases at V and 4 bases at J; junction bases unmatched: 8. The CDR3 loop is CASSQDSRDREPDTQYF. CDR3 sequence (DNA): TGCGCCAGCAGCCAAGATAGTAGGGACAGGGAGCCAGATACGCAGTATTTT.

CDR3 in DNA: TGTGCCAGCAGTGCACCGGGACAGGGGGACACCGGGGAGCTGTTTTTT. This sequence encodes CASSAPGQGDTGELFF. The chain is built from TRBV6-1 and TRBJ2-2; 11 bases map to TRBD1. Germline V gene lookup returns CDR1 MNHNS and CDR2 SASEGT. The CDR3 is made up of 16 amino acids. The junction had 4 bases not matched to a gene; V was cut back by 4 bases and J by 3 bases.

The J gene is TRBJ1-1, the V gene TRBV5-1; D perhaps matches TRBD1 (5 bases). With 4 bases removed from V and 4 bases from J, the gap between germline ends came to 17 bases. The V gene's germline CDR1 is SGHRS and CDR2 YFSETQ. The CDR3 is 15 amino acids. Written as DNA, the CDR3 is TGCGCCAGCAGCCCAGGGCAAATCCGAGGCACTGAAGCTTTCTTT. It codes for CASSPGQIRGTEAFF. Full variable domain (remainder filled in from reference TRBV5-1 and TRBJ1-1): KAGVTQTPRYLIKTRGQQVTLSCSPISGHRSVSWYQQTPGQGLQFLFEYFSETQRNKGNFPGRFSGRQFSNSRSEMNVSTLELGDSALYLCASSPGQIRGTEAFFGQGTRLTVV.

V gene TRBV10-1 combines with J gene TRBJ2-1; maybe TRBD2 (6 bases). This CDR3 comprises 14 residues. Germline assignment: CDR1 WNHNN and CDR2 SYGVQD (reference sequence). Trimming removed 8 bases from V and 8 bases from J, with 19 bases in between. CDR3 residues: CASSPTAGKDEQFF. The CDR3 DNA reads TGCGCCAGCTCCCCCACTGCGGGGAAGGATGAGCAGTTCTTC.

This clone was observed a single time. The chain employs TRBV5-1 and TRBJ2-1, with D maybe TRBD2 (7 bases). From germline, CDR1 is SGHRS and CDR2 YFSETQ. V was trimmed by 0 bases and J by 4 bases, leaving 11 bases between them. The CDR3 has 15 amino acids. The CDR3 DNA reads TGCGCCAGCAGCTTGGGGGGGGGCCTTTACAATGAGCAGTTCTTC. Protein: CASSLGGGLYNEQFF.

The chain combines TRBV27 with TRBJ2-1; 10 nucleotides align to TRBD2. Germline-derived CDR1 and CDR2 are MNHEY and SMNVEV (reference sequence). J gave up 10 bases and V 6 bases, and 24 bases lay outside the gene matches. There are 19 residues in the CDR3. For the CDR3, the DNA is TGTGCCAGCAGCCCTATCCGGAGAACCCTACGCCTTAGCGGGAGGGAGCAGTTCTTC. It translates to CASSPIRRTLRLSGREQFF.